This is a list of T cell receptor beta chains from one sample in a study of T cell changes during pregnancy in multiple sclerosis. Some clones are missing from TCRdb's copy, which holds only in-frame ones; the method was immunoSEQ multiplex PCR. The sample carries 42,000 or so clones, 90% to 95% recorded once. Sample: CD4+ T cells from peripheral blood mononuclear cells, taken after pregnancy. The receptor source for this set is a female donor with multiple sclerosis, enrolled in a pregnancy study. Each CDR3 is given with its conserved first and last residue. The order of the fields is clone size, D gene, V gene, J gene, CDR3 DNA, CDR3 protein. A D gene is named only where the DNA matches it firmly. Not every row has a clone size; where given, it reads once, few, many or a size class.

NA,NA,TRBV6-6,TRBJ1-1,TGTGCCAGCACCGGGTATGAAAACACTGAAGCTTTCTTT,CASTGYENTEAFF
NA,TRBD1,TRBV5-1,TRBJ1-2,TGCGCCAGCAGCTCCACAGGGGGCTATGGCTACACCTTC,CASSSTGGYGYTF
NA,NA,TRBV6-6,TRBJ2-7,TGTGCCAGCAGACTGACTAGCTCCTACGAGCAGTACTTC,CASRLTSSYEQYF
NA,TRBD1,TRBV30,TRBJ2-5,TGTGCCTGGAGTGTAGGTCCAGGGGGAAAGACCCAGTACTTC,CAWSVGPGGKTQYF
NA,TRBD1,TRBV5-6,TRBJ1-5,TGTGCCAGCAGCCTGGGACAGGGGAGCAATCAGCCCCAGCATTTT,CASSLGQGSNQPQHF
NA,TRBD2,TRBV9,TRBJ2-3,TGTGCCAGCAGCGTAGCGAGAGGACTAGCGGTTCTTGGCACAGATACGCAGTATTTT,CASSVARGLAVLGTDTQYF
NA,NA,TRBV4-1,TRBJ1-1,TGCGCCAGCAGCCAAGATCTTGGCCGGTCGGACAGATACCAAGCTTTCTTT,CASSQDLGRSDRYQAFF
NA,NA,TRBV5-1,TRBJ1-4,TGCGCCAGCAGGAGCCGGGAGGCTAATGAAAAACTGTTTTTT,CASRSREANEKLFF
NA,TRBD2,TRBV9,TRBJ2-1,TGTGCCAGCAGCCCGAGGGGTCTAGCGGGGGGTAAGTCCTACAATGAGCAGTTCTTC,CASSPRGLAGGKSYNEQFF
once,NA,TRBV9,TRBJ2-3,TGTGCCAGCAGCGTGGCGGGGGCAACAGATACGCAGTATTTT,CASSVAGATDTQYF
NA,NA,TRBV6-1,TRBJ1-5,TGTGCCAGCAGTGAACGCGGGGGGAATCAGCCCCAGCATTTT,CASSERGGNQPQHF
NA,NA,TRBV5-4,TRBJ2-5,TGTGCCAGCAGCCCTGGAACGGGGGAAGAGACCCAGTACTTC,CASSPGTGEETQYF
NA,NA,TRBV19,TRBJ2-3,TGTGCCAGGATCGGGGAACTTCGCACAGATACGCAGTATTTT,CARIGELRTDTQYF
NA,TRBD1,TRBV9,TRBJ2-7,TGTGCCAGCATCCGGGACAGCTCCTACGAGCAGTACTTC,CASIRDSSYEQYF
NA,TRBD2,TRBV30,TRBJ2-2,TGTGCCTGGAGTGTCCGCGGGGGGGTGACCGGGGAGCTGTTTTTT,CAWSVRGGVTGELFF
NA,TRBD2,TRBV6-5,TRBJ2-1,TGTGCCAGCAGCTCTAGCGGGGGCTACAATGAGCAGTTCTTC,CASSSSGGYNEQFF